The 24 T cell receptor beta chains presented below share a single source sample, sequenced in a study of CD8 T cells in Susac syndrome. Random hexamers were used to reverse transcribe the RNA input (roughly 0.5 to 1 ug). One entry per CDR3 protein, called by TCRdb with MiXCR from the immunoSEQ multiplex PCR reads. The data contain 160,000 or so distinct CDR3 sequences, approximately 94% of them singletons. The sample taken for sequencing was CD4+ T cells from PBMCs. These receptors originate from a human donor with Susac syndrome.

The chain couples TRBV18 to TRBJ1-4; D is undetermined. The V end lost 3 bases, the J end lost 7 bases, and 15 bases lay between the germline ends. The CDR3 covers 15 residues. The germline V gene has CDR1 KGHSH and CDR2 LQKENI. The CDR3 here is CASSPEDLPGEKLFF. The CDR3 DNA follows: TGTGCCAGCTCACCCGAGGACTTACCTGGTGAAAAACTGTTTTTT. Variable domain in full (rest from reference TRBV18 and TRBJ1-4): NAGVMQNPRHLVRRRGQEARLRCSPMKGHSHVYWYRQLPEEGLKFMVYLQKENIIDESGMPKERFSAEFPKEGPSILRIQQVVRGDSAAYFCASSPEDLPGEKLFFGSGTQLSVL.

CDR3 sequence: CASSFQGVRSPLHF. CDR3 sequence (DNA): TGTGCCAGCAGTTTCCAGGGGGTGAGATCACCCCTCCACTTT. The V call is TRBV6-6, the J call TRBJ1-6, with TRBD1 matching 7 bases. Germline CDR1 and CDR2: MNHNY and SVGAGI (reference sequence). Unmatched junction bases numbered 7, after V lost 4 bases and J lost 10 bases. The CDR3 runs 14 residues.

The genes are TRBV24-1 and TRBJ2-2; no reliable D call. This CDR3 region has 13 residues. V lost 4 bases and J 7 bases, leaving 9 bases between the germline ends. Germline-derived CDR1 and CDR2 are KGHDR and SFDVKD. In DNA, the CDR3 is TGTGCCACCAGTGACCGGGTTGACGGGGAGCTGTTTTTT. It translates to CATSDRVDGELFF.

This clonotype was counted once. The CDR3 reads CSASVGQGHEQYF. CDR3 bases: TGCAGTGCTAGTGTGGGACAGGGCCACGAGCAGTACTTC. The chain couples TRBV20-1 to TRBJ2-7, with 9 bases identical to TRBD1. Germline V gene sequence: CDR1 DFQATT, CDR2 SNEGSKA (reference sequence). CDR3 length: 13 residues. The V and J ends lost 3 bases and 5 bases, in that order; junction bases with no gene match: 5.

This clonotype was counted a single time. CDR3 DNA: TGCAGCGTTGAAGATCGCGGGGCAGGGGGCTATGGCTACACCTTC. This codes for CSVEDRGAGGYGYTF. This chain connects TRBV29-1 to TRBJ1-2, with 7 bases matching TRBD1. Germline CDR1 SQVTM, CDR2 ANQGSEA. Losses at the gene ends were 0 bases for V and 4 bases for J; bases not matched to a gene: 8. The CDR3 covers 15 residues.

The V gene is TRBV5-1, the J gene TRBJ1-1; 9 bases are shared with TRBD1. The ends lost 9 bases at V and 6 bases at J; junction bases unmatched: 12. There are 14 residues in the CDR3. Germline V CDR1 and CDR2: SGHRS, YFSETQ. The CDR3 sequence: CATGTGTRFAEAFF. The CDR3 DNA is TGCGCCACCGGGACAGGGACGCGTTTCGCTGAAGCTTTCTTT.

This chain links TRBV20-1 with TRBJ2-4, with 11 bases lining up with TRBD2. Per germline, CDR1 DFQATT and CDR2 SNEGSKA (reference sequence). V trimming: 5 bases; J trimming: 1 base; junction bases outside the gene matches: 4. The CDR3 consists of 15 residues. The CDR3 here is CSARLAGMAKNIQYF. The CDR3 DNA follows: TGCAGTGCTCGACTAGCGGGGATGGCCAAAAACATTCAGTACTTC.

In DNA form, the CDR3 reads TGTGCCAGCAGCCAATATGGGGACACTGAAGCTTTCTTT. Encoded protein: CASSQYGDTEAFF. The rearrangement links TRBV3-1 to TRBJ1-1; no definite D call. Germline-derived CDR1 and CDR2 are LGHDT and YNNKEL (reference sequence). V lost 2 bases and J lost 3, with 7 bases in between. This CDR3 is 13 amino acids long.

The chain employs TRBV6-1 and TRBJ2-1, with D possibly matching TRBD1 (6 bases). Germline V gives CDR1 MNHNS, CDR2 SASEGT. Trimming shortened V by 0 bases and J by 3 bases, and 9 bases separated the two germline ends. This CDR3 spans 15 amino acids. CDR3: CASSEARGNYNEQFF. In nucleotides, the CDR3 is TGTGCCAGCAGTGAAGCGAGGGGGAACTACAATGAGCAGTTCTTC.

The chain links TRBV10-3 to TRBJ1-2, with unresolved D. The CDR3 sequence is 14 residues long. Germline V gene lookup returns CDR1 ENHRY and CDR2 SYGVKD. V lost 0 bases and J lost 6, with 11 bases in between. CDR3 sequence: CAISESVENDGYTF. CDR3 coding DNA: TGTGCCATCAGTGAGTCGGTGGAGAACGATGGCTACACCTTC.

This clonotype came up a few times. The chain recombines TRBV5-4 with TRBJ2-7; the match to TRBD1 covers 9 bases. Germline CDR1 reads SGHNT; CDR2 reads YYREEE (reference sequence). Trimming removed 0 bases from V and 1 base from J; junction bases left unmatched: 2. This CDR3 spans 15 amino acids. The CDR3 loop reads CASSLGQGGSYEQYF. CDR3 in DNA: TGTGCCAGCAGCTTGGGACAGGGGGGATCCTACGAGCAGTACTTC.

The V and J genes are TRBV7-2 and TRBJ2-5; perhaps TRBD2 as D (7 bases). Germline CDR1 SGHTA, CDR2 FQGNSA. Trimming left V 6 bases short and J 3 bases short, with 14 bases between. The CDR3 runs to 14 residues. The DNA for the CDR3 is TGTGCCAGCAGACAAGGGGGGGGGAAAGAGACCCAGTACTTC. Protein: CASRQGGGKETQYF. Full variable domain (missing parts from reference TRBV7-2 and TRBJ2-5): GAGVSQSPSNKVTEKGKDVELRCDPISGHTALYWYRQSLGQGLEFLIYFQGNSAPDKSGLPSDRFSAERTGGSVSTLTIQRTQQEDSAVYLCASRQGGGKETQYFGPGTRLLVL.

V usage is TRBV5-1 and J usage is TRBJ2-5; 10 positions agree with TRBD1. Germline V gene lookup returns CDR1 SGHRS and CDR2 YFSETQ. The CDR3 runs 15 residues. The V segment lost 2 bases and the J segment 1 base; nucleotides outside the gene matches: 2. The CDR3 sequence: CASSFGQGGQETQYF. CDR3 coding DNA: TGCGCCAGCAGCTTCGGACAGGGGGGCCAAGAGACCCAGTACTTC.

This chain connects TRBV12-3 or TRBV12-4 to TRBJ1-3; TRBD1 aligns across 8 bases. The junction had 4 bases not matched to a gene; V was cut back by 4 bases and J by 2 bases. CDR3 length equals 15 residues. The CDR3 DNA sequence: TGTGCCAGCAGTTCGCCGGACAGGGCTGGAAACACCATATATTTT. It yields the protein CASSSPDRAGNTIYF.

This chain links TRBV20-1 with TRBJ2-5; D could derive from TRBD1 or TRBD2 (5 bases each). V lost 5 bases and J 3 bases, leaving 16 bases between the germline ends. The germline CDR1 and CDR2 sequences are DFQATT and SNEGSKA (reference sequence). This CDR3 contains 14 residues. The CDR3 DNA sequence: TGCAGTGCTGACCCCGGGACGGGGAAAGAGACCCAGTACTTC. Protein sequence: CSADPGTGKETQYF.

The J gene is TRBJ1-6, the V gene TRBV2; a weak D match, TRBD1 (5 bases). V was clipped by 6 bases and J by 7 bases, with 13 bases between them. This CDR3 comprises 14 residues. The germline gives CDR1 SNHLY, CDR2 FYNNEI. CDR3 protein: CASRLTRDNSPLHF. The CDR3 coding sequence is TGTGCCAGCAGGTTGACGAGGGACAATTCACCCCTCCACTTT.

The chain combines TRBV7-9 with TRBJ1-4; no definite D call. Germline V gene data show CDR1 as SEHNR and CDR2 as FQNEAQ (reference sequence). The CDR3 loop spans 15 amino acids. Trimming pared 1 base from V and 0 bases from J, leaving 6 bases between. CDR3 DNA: TGTGCCAGCAGCTTAGGGAGAGCAACTAATGAAAAACTGTTTTTT. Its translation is CASSLGRATNEKLFF.

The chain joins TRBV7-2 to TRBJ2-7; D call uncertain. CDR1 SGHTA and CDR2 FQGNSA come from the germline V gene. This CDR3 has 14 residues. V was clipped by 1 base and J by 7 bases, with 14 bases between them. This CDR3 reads CASSLVASDGEQYF. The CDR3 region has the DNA TGTGCCAGCAGCTTAGTAGCCTCCGACGGGGAGCAGTACTTC.

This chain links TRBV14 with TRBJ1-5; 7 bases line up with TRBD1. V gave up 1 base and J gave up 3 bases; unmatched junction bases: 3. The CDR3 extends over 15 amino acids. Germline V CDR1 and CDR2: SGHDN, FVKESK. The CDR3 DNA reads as TGTGCCAGCAGCCAAGGACAGGGCAACAATCAGCCCCAGCATTTT. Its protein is CASSQGQGNNQPQHF.

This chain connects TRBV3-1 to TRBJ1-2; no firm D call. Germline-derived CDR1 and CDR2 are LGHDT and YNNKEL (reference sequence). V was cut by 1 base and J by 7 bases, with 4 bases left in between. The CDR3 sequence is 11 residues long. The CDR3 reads CASSQGAGYTF. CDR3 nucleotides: TGTGCCAGCAGCCAAGGGGCTGGCTACACCTTC.

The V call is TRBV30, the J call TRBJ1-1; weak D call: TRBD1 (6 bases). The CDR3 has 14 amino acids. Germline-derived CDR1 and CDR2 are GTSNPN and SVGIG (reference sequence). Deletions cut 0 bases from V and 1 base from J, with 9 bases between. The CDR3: CAWSVRRGNTEAFF. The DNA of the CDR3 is TGTGCCTGGAGTGTACGCAGGGGGAACACTGAAGCTTTCTTT.

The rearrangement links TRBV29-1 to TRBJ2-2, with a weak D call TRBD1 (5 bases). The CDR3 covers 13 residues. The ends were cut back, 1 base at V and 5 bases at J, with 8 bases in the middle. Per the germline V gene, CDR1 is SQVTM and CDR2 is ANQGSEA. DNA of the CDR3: TGCAGCGTTGAAGGGGGCCGGACCGGGGAGCTGTTTTTT. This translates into CSVEGGRTGELFF.

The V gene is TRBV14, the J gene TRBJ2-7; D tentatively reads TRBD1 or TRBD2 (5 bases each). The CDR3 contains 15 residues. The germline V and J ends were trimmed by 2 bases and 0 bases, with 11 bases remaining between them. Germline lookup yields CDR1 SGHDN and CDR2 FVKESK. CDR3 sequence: CASSQWGRSSYEQYF. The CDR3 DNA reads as TGTGCCAGCAGCCAATGGGGGAGAAGCTCCTACGAGCAGTACTTC.

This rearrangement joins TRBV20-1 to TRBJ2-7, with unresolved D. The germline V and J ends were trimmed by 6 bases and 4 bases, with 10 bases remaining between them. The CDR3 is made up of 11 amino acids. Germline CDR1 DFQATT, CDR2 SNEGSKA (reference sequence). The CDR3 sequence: CSALDGYEQYF. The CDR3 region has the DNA TGCAGTGCCCTGGACGGTTACGAGCAGTACTTC.